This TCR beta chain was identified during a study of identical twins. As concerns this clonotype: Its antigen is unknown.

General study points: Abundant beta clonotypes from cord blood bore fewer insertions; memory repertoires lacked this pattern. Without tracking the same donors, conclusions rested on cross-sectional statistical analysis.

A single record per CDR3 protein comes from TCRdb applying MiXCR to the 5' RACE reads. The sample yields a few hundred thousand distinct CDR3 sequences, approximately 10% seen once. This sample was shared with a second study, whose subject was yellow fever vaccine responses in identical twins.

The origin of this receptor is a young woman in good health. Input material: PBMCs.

The chain's CDR3 is CASSPDWGSGGGYTF. The CDR3 nucleotides are TGTGCCAGCAGCCCGGACTGGGGGAGTGGGGGTGGCTACACCTTC. The V gene is TRBV5-4, the J gene TRBJ1-2; TRBD1 is a possible D gene (5 bases). CDR1 and CDR2 from the germline V gene are SGHNT and YYREEE (reference sequence). This CDR3 has 15 amino acids. Trimming shortened V by 4 bases and J by 7 bases, and 20 bases separated the two germline ends. The full variable domain, with the rest looked up from reference TRBV5-4 and TRBJ1-2, is ETGVTQSPTHLIKTRGQQVTLRCSSQSGHNTVSWYQQALGQGPQFIFQYYREEENGRGNFPPRFSGLQFPNYSSELNVNALELDDSALYLCASSPDWGSGGGYTFGSGTRLTVV.